This TCR beta chain is drawn from a study of shared clonotypes between healthy human individuals. Study-wide context: Sampling drew on donors who were a couple of women and three men aged 18 to 49.

Sorted subsets were amplified in replicate PCRs using around 0.2 ug DNA, about 30,000 T cell genomes. TCRdb's copy holds only in-frame clones and misses some; the assay was immunoSEQ multiplex PCR. The table includes fewer than 1.8 million clones, around 98.5% detected once. Details on this clone: The same CDR3 can be traced to other DNA sequences in this sample.

V lost 2 bases and J lost 3, with 9 bases in between. Per germline, CDR1 MNHEY and CDR2 SVGAGI. The CDR3 consists of 14 residues. The TCR sequence derives from a young man in good health. The chain joins TRBV6-5 to TRBJ2-3; unclear D gene. The sequencing sample was made of naive CD4+ T cells sorted from blood. Subset indicated: CD45RA+ positively selected. CDR3 bases: TGTGCCAGCAGTTACCTTGGCAGTACAGATACGCAGTATTTT. This sequence encodes CASSYLGSTDTQYF.